Below, 17 T cell receptor beta chains from the same sample are listed, as sequenced in a study of OX40 agonist ivuxolimab in advanced cancers. The library relied on the immunoSEQ multiplex PCR assay. The clones in this table, taken by TCRdb from immuneACCESS, are in-frame only. Not every clone is retained; where verified, under half of the shortfall comes from an unresolved V gene, and the cause of the rest is unknown. For this sample the table gives about 120,000 clones, of which 85% to 95% were detected only once. The biggest ten clones account for roughly 0.15% of the sample. The starting material was CD4+ or CD8+ T cells sorted from blood, obtained in a trial of the OX40 agonist ivuxolimab. The source of these receptors is an adult with an advanced solid tumor such as melanoma, head and neck, liver or kidney cancer.

This chain joins TRBV7-8 and TRBJ1-1; D uncertain. CDR1 and CDR2 (germline): SGHVS, FQNEAQ. Trimming removed 1 base from V and 1 base from J, with 7 bases in between. This CDR3 has 14 amino acids. In DNA, the CDR3 is TGTGCCAGCAGCTTAGGCCCAGGGAACACTGAAGCTTTCTTT. Translated: CASSLGPGNTEAFF.

The DNA for the CDR3 is TGTGCCAGCAGAACTAGCGGGGCGTCCTACGAGCAGTACTTC. Translating it yields CASRTSGASYEQYF. This chain links TRBV6-6 with TRBJ2-7; TRBD2 matches at 10 bases. Germline CDR1 and CDR2: MNHNY and SVGAGI (reference sequence). The CDR3 has 14 residues. The V segment lost 6 bases and the J segment 1 base; nucleotides outside the gene matches: 3.

The chain joins TRBV6-5 to TRBJ2-7; TRBD1 might be the D (7 bases). CDR3 length: 15 amino acids. Per the germline V gene, CDR1 is MNHEY and CDR2 is SVGAGI. Trimming took off 6 bases at V and 2 bases at J, with 17 bases between the two ends. The CDR3 DNA sequence: TGTGCCAGCAGGGCCCCCAGGGGGAGGACCTACGAGCAGTACTTC. This sequence encodes CASRAPRGRTYEQYF.

This chain connects TRBV5-1 to TRBJ1-3; perhaps TRBD1 as D (5 bases). This CDR3 region has 15 residues. CDR1 and CDR2 (germline): SGHRS, YFSETQ. With 0 bases removed from V and 3 bases from J, the gap between germline ends came to 10 bases. The CDR3 sequence: CASSLAGRDGNTIYF. DNA of the CDR3: TGCGCCAGCAGCTTGGCGGGCAGGGATGGAAACACCATATATTTT.

The chain carries TRBV5-5 and TRBJ2-5; D might be TRBD2 (7 bases). CDR1 SGHKS and CDR2 YYEKEE come from the germline V gene (reference sequence). The CDR3 sequence is 13 residues long. Trimming removed 4 bases at V and 7 bases at J, with 14 bases between. CDR3 nucleotides: TGTGCCAGCAGCATGGGGGGGCCGGGGACCCAGTACTTC. Translated, it gives CASSMGGPGTQYF. The entire variable domain, with the rest obtained from reference TRBV5-5 and TRBJ2-5, is as follows: DAGVTQSPTHLIKTRGQQVTLRCSPISGHKSVSWYQQVLGQGPQFIFQYYEKEERGRGNFPDRFSARQFPNYSSELNVNALLLGDSALYLCASSMGGPGTQYFGPGTRLLVL.

The J gene is TRBJ2-5, the V gene TRBV7-2; no definite D call. Germline lookup yields CDR1 SGHTA and CDR2 FQGNSA. V was clipped by 1 base and J by 5 bases, with 5 bases between them. This CDR3 contains 12 residues. DNA for the CDR3: TGTGCCAGCAGCTTAGGATGGGAGACCCAGTACTTC. Its protein is CASSLGWETQYF.

This chain uses TRBV30 with TRBJ1-1; D is perhaps TRBD1 (5 bases). V lost 6 bases and J lost 11, with 22 bases in between. The CDR3 has 13 residues. Germline-derived CDR1 and CDR2 are GTSNPN and SVGIG (reference sequence). CDR3 DNA sequence: TGTGCCTGTCGTGGGGGAGCCGAACAGAGGGCTTTCTTT. It codes for CACRGGAEQRAFF. Complete variable domain (other parts from reference TRBV30 and TRBJ1-1): SQTIHQWPATLVQPVGSPLSLECTVEGTSNPNLYWYRQAAGRGLQLLFYSVGIGQISSEVPQNLSASRPQDRQFILSSKKLLLSDSGFYLCACRGGAEQRAFFGQGTRLTVV.

The gene calls are TRBV27 and TRBJ2-4, with D tentatively TRBD1 (6 bases). V dropped 5 bases and J dropped 0 bases, with 11 bases sitting between them. Germline values: CDR1 MNHEY, CDR2 SMNVEV (reference sequence). The CDR3 contains 15 residues. CDR3 residues: CASSLTGLAKNIQYF. The CDR3 DNA is TGTGCCAGCAGTCTGACAGGACTAGCCAAAAACATTCAGTACTTC.

The V and J genes are TRBV7-2 and TRBJ2-4; unclear D gene. V lost 1 base, J lost 10 bases, and 11 bases lay in between. The CDR3 has 13 amino acids. Germline values: CDR1 SGHTA, CDR2 FQGNSA. Here the CDR3 reads CASSLEGGRIQYF. Here the CDR3 DNA reads TGTGCCAGCAGCTTAGAGGGTGGCCGTATTCAGTACTTC.

The chain is built from TRBV5-1 and TRBJ1-4; D gene uncertain. V lost 2 bases and J lost 7, with 15 bases in between. The CDR3 runs to 15 residues. Germline CDR1 is SGHRS and CDR2 is YFSETQ. The CDR3 loop is CASSLAGSKSEKLFF. The CDR3 DNA follows: TGCGCCAGCAGCTTAGCCGGGTCGAAGAGTGAAAAACTGTTTTTT.

V usage is TRBV6-6 and J usage is TRBJ1-6, with D possibly TRBD1 on 5 matching bases. Trimming cost V 6 bases and J 6 bases, with 12 bases left between them. Germline-derived CDR1 and CDR2 are MNHNY and SVGAGI (reference sequence). The CDR3 sequence is 14 residues long. CDR3 DNA: TGTGCCAGCAGCCTGGGGGTCCTTAATTCACCCCTCCACTTT. The encoded protein is CASSLGVLNSPLHF.

The count of this clone is one. The chain links TRBV28 to TRBJ2-4, with 7 nucleotides matching TRBD1. CDR1 and CDR2 from the germline V gene are MDHEN and SYDVKM. This CDR3 comprises 15 residues. J lost 0 bases, V lost 8 bases, and 7 bases had no gene match. The CDR3 is CASPQGQIAKNIQYF. In nucleotides, the CDR3 is TGTGCCAGCCCCCAGGGACAGATAGCCAAAAACATTCAGTACTTC. Together with reference TRBV28 and TRBJ2-4, the CDR3 gives the full variable domain: DVKVTQSSRYLVKRTGEKVFLECVQDMDHENMFWYRQDPGLGLRLIYFSYDVKMKEKGDIPEGYSVSREKKERFSLILESASTNQTSMYLCASPQGQIAKNIQYFGAGTRLSVL.

The chain recombines TRBV5-1 with TRBJ2-2, with D perhaps TRBD1 (6 bases). The CDR3 runs to 15 residues. Trimming pared 7 bases from V and 5 bases from J, leaving 18 bases between. The germline V gene has CDR1 SGHRS and CDR2 YFSETQ. CDR3 sequence reads: CASGGPTLGTGELFF. Written as DNA, the CDR3 is TGCGCCAGCGGGGGCCCAACCCTGGGGACCGGGGAGCTGTTTTTT.

The chain uses TRBV7-8 and TRBJ2-2; D might be TRBD1 (7 bases). V was cut by 6 bases and J by 5 bases, with 19 bases left in between. In germline, CDR1 is SGHVS, CDR2 FQNEAQ. This CDR3 spans 16 amino acids. The CDR3 DNA reads as TGTGCCAGCAGGAATATAAAGACAGGGAGGACCGGGGAGCTGTTTTTT. This gives the protein CASRNIKTGRTGELFF.

CDR3 amino acids: CASSIDLAGSLASTGELFF. The CDR3 DNA reads as TGTGCCAGTAGTATTGATCTAGCGGGGAGTTTGGCTAGCACCGGGGAGCTGTTTTTT. The chain joins TRBV19 to TRBJ2-2; TRBD2 matches at 9 bases. J gave up 4 bases and V 3 bases, and 15 bases lay outside the gene matches. This CDR3 has 19 amino acids. The germline V gene has CDR1 LNHDA and CDR2 SQIVND (reference sequence).

The chain joins TRBV7-2 to TRBJ1-3; tentatively, D is TRBD1 (6 bases). CDR3 length equals 15 residues. V dropped 5 bases and J dropped 4 bases, with 15 bases sitting between them. Germline CDR1 SGHTA, CDR2 FQGNSA. The CDR3 loop reads CASSPPGGAGNTIYF. The CDR3 nucleotides read TGTGCCAGCAGCCCACCGGGGGGCGCGGGAAACACCATATATTTT.

A single count supports this clone. The V and J genes are TRBV6-1 and TRBJ1-6, with 11 bases fitting TRBD1. In germline, CDR1 is MNHNS, CDR2 SASEGT. CDR3 length: 16 amino acids. V lost 4 bases and J lost 7; bases outside the gene matches: 6. The CDR3 loop reads CASSVPGQGANSPLHF. CDR3 in DNA: TGTGCCAGCAGTGTTCCCGGACAGGGGGCCAATTCACCCCTCCACTTT.